Listed below are T cell receptor beta chains from one sample, sequenced in a study of blood T cell repertoires in COVID-19. The data were produced by immunoSEQ multiplex PCR, yet TCRdb's version contains in-frame clones alone and is incomplete. The sample consists of fewer than 200,000 clones, around four fifths of them appearing once. Sequencing input: peripheral blood. The receptors stem from a woman aged 80 or older with active or convalescent COVID-19. Both conserved end residues are part of each CDR3. Each record gives: V gene, clone size, CDR3 protein. Some rows mark clone size as missing; the rest say once, few, many or name a class of expanded clone.

v_call: TRBV29-1
clone_size: .
cdr3_aa: CSVAGTVGYTF

v_call: TRBV30
clone_size: .
cdr3_aa: CAWSPGTGRQETQYF

v_call: TRBV6-6
clone_size: .
cdr3_aa: CASSYSPGGFGTEAFF

v_call: TRBV19
clone_size: once
cdr3_aa: CASSIGQGHSPLHF

v_call: TRBV14
clone_size: .
cdr3_aa: CASSQETGYTGELFF

v_call: TRBV18
clone_size: .
cdr3_aa: CASSLNQVSYEQYF

v_call: TRBV7-2
clone_size: few
cdr3_aa: CASSLVASQSGGQGPEAFF

v_call: TRBV2
clone_size: .
cdr3_aa: CASSPGHPNTEAFF

v_call: TRBV6-2/TRBV6-3
clone_size: .
cdr3_aa: CASSYQSWDRARNQPQHF

v_call: TRBV13
clone_size: .
cdr3_aa: CASSVRQGAQESPLHF

v_call: TRBV13
clone_size: .
cdr3_aa: CASSLRLIGTGDNSPLHF

v_call: TRBV7-6
clone_size: once
cdr3_aa: CASSFPSGGESTDTQYF

v_call: TRBV6-1
clone_size: .
cdr3_aa: CASSEARVTGYTF

v_call: TRBV3-1/TRBV3-2
clone_size: .
cdr3_aa: CASSQGALRRGNTIYF

v_call: TRBV4-3
clone_size: .
cdr3_aa: CASSQAGQGPRGYTF

v_call: TRBV6-5
clone_size: .
cdr3_aa: CASTQPGDRRGYTF

v_call: TRBV7-2
clone_size: .
cdr3_aa: CASSLALGGSYNEQFF

v_call: TRBV4-1
clone_size: .
cdr3_aa: CASSRGQGVRDTEAFF

v_call: TRBV5-1
clone_size: .
cdr3_aa: CASSLALQGPNTEAFF

v_call: TRBV20-1
clone_size: .
cdr3_aa: CSASPGGLSSYNSPLHF

v_call: TRBV9
clone_size: .
cdr3_aa: CASSVGEGRVETQYF

v_call: TRBV6-5
clone_size: .
cdr3_aa: CASSYGQGLYGYTF

v_call: TRBV10-3
clone_size: .
cdr3_aa: CAISEGDLYQETQYF

v_call: TRBV6-5
clone_size: .
cdr3_aa: CASSSNQQGNNEQYF

v_call: TRBV5-6
clone_size: .
cdr3_aa: CASSSLQGNYGYTF

v_call: TRBV11-2
clone_size: .
cdr3_aa: CASSLVSGTSGRSEQFF

v_call: TRBV4-1
clone_size: .
cdr3_aa: CASSQEAGQNYGYTF

v_call: TRBV13
clone_size: .
cdr3_aa: CASSLSGRNQPQHF

v_call: TRBV7-9
clone_size: .
cdr3_aa: CASSLGTSGGWSYEQYF

v_call: TRBV30
clone_size: .
cdr3_aa: CAWSDQGDEQYF

v_call: TRBV6-2/TRBV6-3
clone_size: .
cdr3_aa: CASSTYDPGHGYTF

v_call: TRBV18
clone_size: .
cdr3_aa: CASSFQGDAFTEAFF

v_call: TRBV6-2/TRBV6-3
clone_size: .
cdr3_aa: CASSYEPGGALYEQYF

v_call: TRBV10-3
clone_size: .
cdr3_aa: CAIRGLAGGDEQFF

v_call: TRBV6-5
clone_size: .
cdr3_aa: CASSYDRTGNTIYF